This T cell receptor (beta chain) was observed in a study of T and B cells in COVID-19 patients. On the study more broadly: At median age roughly 31 years, recovered patients were younger than active-infection patients at approximately 64.

TRB was amplified from about 260-540 ng of blood genomic DNA. There are many counts of this clonotype. Its target is not known. TRB rearrangements were amplified by multiplex PCR with BIOMED2 TRB-A/B primers. Each CDR3 protein gets one entry after TCRdb re-called the multiplex PCR reads with MiXCR. This sample has 7,000 to 8,000 distinct CDR3 sequences, with approximately 25% found just once. Trimming removed 0 bases from V and 4 bases from J, with 4 bases in between. The CDR3 sequence is 13 residues long. CDR1 is MNHEY, CDR2 SVGAGI, per germline. General study points: Active COVID-19 showed highly clonal TRB repertoires; recovery showed diversity and richness above healthy donors.

The sequencing input was blood. The sequence was collected from a human donor with active COVID-19. The chain employs TRBV6-5 and TRBJ1-3; D ambiguous. Here the CDR3 reads CASSYSEGNTIYF. CDR3 sequence (DNA): TGTGCCAGCAGTTACTCGGAGGGAAACACCATATATTTT.